This entry describes one TCR beta chain. During the 2 weeks before they entered the study, exposed participants had met someone with a PCR-confirmed or clinician-diagnosed COVID-19 case. The sample comes from a study of blood T cell repertoires in COVID-19. The length of the CDR3 is 12 residues. In germline, CDR1 is SGHTA, CDR2 FQGNSA. V lost 5 bases, J lost 9 bases, and 13 bases lay in between. Libraries were prepared by immunoSEQ multiplex PCR; TCRdb keeps only in-frame clonotypes and omits some of them. Of roughly 430,000 clones detected, about 88% appear once; the ten largest clones hold 1.4% to 1.5%.

The J gene is TRBJ2-5, the V gene TRBV7-2; no clear D gene. This clonotype was sampled from a woman aged 18-29 years who had been exposed to COVID-19. Input material: PBMCs or T cells enriched from blood (not recorded which). CDR3: CASSPLLLAQYF. The CDR3 DNA follows: TGTGCCAGCAGCCCACTTTTATTGGCCCAGTACTTC.